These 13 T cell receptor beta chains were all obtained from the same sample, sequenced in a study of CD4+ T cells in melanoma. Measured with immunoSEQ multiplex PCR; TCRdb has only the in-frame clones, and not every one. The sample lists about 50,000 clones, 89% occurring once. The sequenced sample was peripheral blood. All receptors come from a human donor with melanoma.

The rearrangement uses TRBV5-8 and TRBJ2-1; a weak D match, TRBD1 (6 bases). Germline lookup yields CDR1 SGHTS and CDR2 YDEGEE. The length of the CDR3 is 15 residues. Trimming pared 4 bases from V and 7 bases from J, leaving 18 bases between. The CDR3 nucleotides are TGTGCCAGCAGCGCATACAGGGCGAAGAAGAATGAGCAGTTCTTC. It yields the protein CASSAYRAKKNEQFF.

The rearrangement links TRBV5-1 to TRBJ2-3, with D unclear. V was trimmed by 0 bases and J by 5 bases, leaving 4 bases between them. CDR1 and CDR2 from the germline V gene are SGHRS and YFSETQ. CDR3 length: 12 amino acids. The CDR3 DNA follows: TGCGCCAGCAGCTTGGAGAGAGATACGCAGTATTTT. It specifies CASSLERDTQYF.

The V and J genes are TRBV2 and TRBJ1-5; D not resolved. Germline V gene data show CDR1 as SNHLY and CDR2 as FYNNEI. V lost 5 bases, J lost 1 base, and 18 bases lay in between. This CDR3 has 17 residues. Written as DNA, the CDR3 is TGTGCCAGCAGTCATACCCCCCCCGGCCGGAGCAATCAGCCCCAGCATTTT. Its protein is CASSHTPPGRSNQPQHF.

CDR3 residues: CASSYTTGFDYGYTF. The DNA of the CDR3 is TGTGCCAGCAGTTACACGACAGGGTTCGACTATGGCTACACCTTC. The V and J genes are TRBV6-5 and TRBJ1-2; 7 nucleotides line up with TRBD1. V shed 2 bases, J shed 3 bases, and the junction held 6 bases outside the gene matches. This CDR3 contains 15 residues. CDR1 is MNHEY and CDR2 is SVGAGI in the germline V gene.

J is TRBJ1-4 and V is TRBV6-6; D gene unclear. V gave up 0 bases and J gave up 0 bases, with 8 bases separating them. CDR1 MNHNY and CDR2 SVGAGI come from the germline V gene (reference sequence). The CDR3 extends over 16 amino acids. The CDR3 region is CASSYSIAATNEKLFF. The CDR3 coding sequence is TGTGCCAGCAGTTACTCGATAGCCGCAACTAATGAAAAACTGTTTTTT.

The CDR3 DNA sequence: TGTGCCAGCCAGCGGAAGAGGGGACTCCAGATGGAGCAGTTCTTC. This sequence encodes CASQRKRGLQMEQFF. J is TRBJ2-1 and V is TRBV28; tentative D call: TRBD2 (6 bases). From germline, CDR1 is MDHEN and CDR2 SYDVKM. The CDR3 spans 15 residues. V lost 8 bases and J lost 10, with 24 bases in between. Combining the CDR3 with reference TRBV28 and TRBJ2-1 gives the whole variable domain DVKVTQSSRYLVKRTGEKVFLECVQDMDHENMFWYRQDPGLGLRLIYFSYDVKMKEKGDIPEGYSVSREKKERFSLILESASTNQTSMYLCASQRKRGLQMEQFFGPGTRLTVL.

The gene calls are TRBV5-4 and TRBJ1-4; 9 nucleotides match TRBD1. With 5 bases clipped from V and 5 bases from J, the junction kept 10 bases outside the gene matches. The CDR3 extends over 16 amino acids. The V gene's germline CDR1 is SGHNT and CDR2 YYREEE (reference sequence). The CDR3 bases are TGTGCCAGCAGTGGAGGCCCAGGACAGGGGAATGAAAAACTGTTTTTT. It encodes CASSGGPGQGNEKLFF.

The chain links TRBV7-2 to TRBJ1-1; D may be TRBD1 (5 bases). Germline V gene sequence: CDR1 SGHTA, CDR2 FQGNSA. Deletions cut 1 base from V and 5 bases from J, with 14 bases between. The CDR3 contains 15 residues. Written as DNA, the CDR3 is TGTGCCAGCAGCTTAGTTACGGGGCGGAGAACTGAAGCTTTCTTT. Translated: CASSLVTGRRTEAFF. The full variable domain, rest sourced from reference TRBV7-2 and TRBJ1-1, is GAGVSQSPSNKVTEKGKDVELRCDPISGHTALYWYRQSLGQGLEFLIYFQGNSAPDKSGLPSDRFSAERTGGSVSTLTIQRTQQEDSAVYLCASSLVTGRRTEAFFGQGTRLTVV.

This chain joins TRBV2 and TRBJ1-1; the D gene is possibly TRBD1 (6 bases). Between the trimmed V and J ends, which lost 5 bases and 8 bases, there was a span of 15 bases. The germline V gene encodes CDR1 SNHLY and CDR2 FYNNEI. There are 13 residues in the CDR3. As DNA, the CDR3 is TGTGCCAGCAGTCCAGGGGACTGGCCCGAAGCTTTCTTT. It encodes CASSPGDWPEAFF.

The CDR3 coding sequence is TGTGCCAGCAGCCGAGCGGGGGCTTCACCCCTCCACTTT. It is translated as CASSRAGASPLHF. The rearrangement joins TRBV11-2 to TRBJ1-6, with D possibly matching TRBD1 (6 bases). With 5 bases removed from V and 9 bases from J, the gap between germline ends came to 11 bases. The CDR3 runs to 13 residues. CDR1 and CDR2 (germline): SGHAT, FQNNGV. Combining the CDR3 with reference TRBV11-2 and TRBJ1-6 gives the whole variable domain EAGVAQSPRYKIIEKRQSVAFWCNPISGHATLYWYQQILGQGPKLLIQFQNNGVVDDSQLPKDRFSAERLKGVDSTLKIQPAKLEDSAVYLCASSRAGASPLHFGNGTRLTVT.

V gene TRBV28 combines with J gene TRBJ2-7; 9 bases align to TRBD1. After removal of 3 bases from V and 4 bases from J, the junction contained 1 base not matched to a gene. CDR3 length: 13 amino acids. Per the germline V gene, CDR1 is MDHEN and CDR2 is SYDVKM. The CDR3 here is CASSFGQGYEQYF. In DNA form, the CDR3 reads TGTGCCAGCAGTTTCGGACAGGGGTACGAGCAGTACTTC.

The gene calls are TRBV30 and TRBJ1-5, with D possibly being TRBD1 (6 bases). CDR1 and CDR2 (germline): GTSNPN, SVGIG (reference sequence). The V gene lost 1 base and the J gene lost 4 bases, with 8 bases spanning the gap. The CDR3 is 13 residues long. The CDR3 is CAWSEQGNQPQHF. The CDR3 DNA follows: TGTGCCTGGAGTGAACAGGGAAATCAGCCCCAGCATTTT.

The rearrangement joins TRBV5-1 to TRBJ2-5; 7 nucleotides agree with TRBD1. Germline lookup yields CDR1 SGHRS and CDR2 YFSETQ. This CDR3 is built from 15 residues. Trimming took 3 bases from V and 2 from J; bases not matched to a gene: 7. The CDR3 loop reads CASSYTPGQQETQYF. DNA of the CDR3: TGCGCCAGCAGCTATACCCCGGGACAGCAAGAGACCCAGTACTTC.